The source of this T cell receptor (beta chain) is a study of chemoradiotherapy in HPV16-positive cancers. Sequencing was performed with immunoSEQ multiplex PCR; in TCRdb, only in-frame clones are kept and a portion is missing. Of over 10,000 clones in the sample, about 72% were seen once. The CDR3 sequence is 15 residues long. Looked up from germline, CDR1 is SGHTA and CDR2 is FQGNSA. Unmatched junction bases numbered 3, after V lost 5 bases and J lost 4 bases. Sampling was performed from a patient who underwent chemoradiotherapy. The receptor's source is a human donor with HPV-associated anogenital cancer. The J gene is TRBJ2-1, the V gene TRBV7-2; 12 nucleotides line up with TRBD2. For the CDR3, the DNA is TGTGCCAGCAGCCTAGGACTAGCGGGGTACAATGAGCAGTTCTTC. Amino acids: CASSLGLAGYNEQFF.